The entry that follows covers one TCR beta chain sequence. The antigen is unknown. The entry originates in a study of cytomegalovirus exposure and HLA in healthy donors. In the study overall: HLA-typed donors contributed some 85 million unique TCRs, which were held in an early data release. Study-wide results and caveats: The study labeled 180 or so TCR beta chains cytomegalovirus-associated. In all likelihood, a cluster of highly shared sequence variants was a sequencing artifact.

The study ran its PCR with 60 Vbeta and 13 Jbeta primers. Libraries were prepared by immunoSEQ multiplex PCR; TCRdb keeps only in-frame clonotypes and omits some of them. Reported are 150,000 to 200,000 clones; the ten largest clones contain 0.79%. Sequencing was done on a sample of PBMCs. This TCR derives from a woman between 18 and 30 years old in good health and CMV-seropositive.

This chain's CDR3 is CASSGTGNNQPQHF. The CDR3 DNA follows: TGTGCCAGTAGTGGGACAGGTAACAATCAGCCCCAGCATTTT. The V and J genes are TRBV19 and TRBJ1-5; 8 bases map to TRBD1. V trimming: 5 bases; J trimming: 3 bases; junction bases outside the gene matches: 3. There are 14 residues in the CDR3. Germline CDR1 reads LNHDA; CDR2 reads SQIVND (reference sequence).